This entry is about one T cell receptor (beta chain). This sample was taken from a study of blood T cells in healthy people across ages. Next came a second PCR, run for about 7 to 12 cycles, which used a sample-barcoded 5' primer along with a J-beta primer mix. From the 5' RACE reads, TCRdb called clonotypes with MiXCR, one entry per CDR3 protein. The sample holds roughly 1.5 million distinct CDR3 sequences; less than 45% are singletons and the top ten take 4%. Sequencing was done on a sample of blood. This sequence was found in a woman aged 18-30 years in good health.

The CDR3 region has the DNA TGTGCCATCGCCGGGACAGGGGCTAACACTGAAGCTTTCTTT. This translates into CAIAGTGANTEAFF. The chain recombines TRBV10-3 with TRBJ1-1; 10 positions match TRBD1. Germline assignment: CDR1 ENHRY and CDR2 SYGVKD. With V trimmed by 8 bases and J by 2 bases, 5 bases remained unmatched. The CDR3 is made up of 14 amino acids.